These T cell receptor beta chains were read from a single sample in a study of blood T cells in healthy people across ages. TCRdb used MiXCR to reprocess the 5' RACE reads, holding one entry per CDR3 protein. Here the sample spans 1.8 million or so distinct CDR3 sequences, around 42% being singletons. The sample was blood. The source is a human donor in good health. Both conserved end residues are part of each CDR3. The order of the fields is clone size, D gene, J gene, V gene, CDR3 DNA, CDR3 protein. The D gene is left open where the match is weak. Clone sizes are given selectively: once, few, many, or a class where the clone is expanded.

clone size: few; D gene: .; J gene: TRBJ2-3; V gene: TRBV29-1; CDR3 DNA: TGCAGCGTCCGCGGGGGCACAGATACGCGGTATTTT; CDR3 protein: CSVRGGTDTRYF
clone size: .; D gene: .; J gene: TRBJ1-2; V gene: TRBV29-1; CDR3 DNA: TGCAGCGTTGAACCCCGATTAGTCTATGGCTACACCTTC; CDR3 protein: CSVEPRLVYGYTF
clone size: .; D gene: TRBD2; J gene: TRBJ2-5; V gene: TRBV3-1; CDR3 DNA: TGTGCCACCTCGACTAGCGGGGGGCCCCGGTCTCTAGAGACCCAGTACTTC; CDR3 protein: CATSTSGGPRSLETQYF
clone size: .; D gene: .; J gene: TRBJ2-1; V gene: TRBV5-6; CDR3 DNA: TGTGCCAGCAGCTTGTATGGGTTCCGGCATCGTTCCTACAATGAGCAGTTCTTC; CDR3 protein: CASSLYGFRHRSYNEQFF
clone size: few; D gene: .; J gene: TRBJ1-6; V gene: TRBV27; CDR3 DNA: TGTGCCAGCAGTTCGGTGGGCCACCCGGCCTCCCCCCTCCACTTT; CDR3 protein: CASSSVGHPASPLHF
clone size: .; D gene: .; J gene: TRBJ2-3; V gene: TRBV3-1; CDR3 DNA: TGTGCCAGCAGCCAACTAAACACAGATACGCAGTATTTT; CDR3 protein: CASSQLNTDTQYF
clone size: .; D gene: TRBD1; J gene: TRBJ1-5; V gene: TRBV10-3; CDR3 DNA: TGTGCCATCAGTGAAATCCAGGGGGCTAGGCAGCCCCAGCATTTT; CDR3 protein: CAISEIQGARQPQHF
clone size: .; D gene: .; J gene: TRBJ2-7; V gene: TRBV12-3/TRBV12-4; CDR3 DNA: TGTGCCAGCAGTTCTTCTTTGGTGGGATCCTACGAGCAGTACTTC; CDR3 protein: CASSSSLVGSYEQYF
clone size: few; D gene: TRBD2; J gene: TRBJ2-7; V gene: TRBV7-9; CDR3 DNA: TGTGCCAGCAGCGGAGCGGGGGCCCCTCGCGACGAGCAGTACTTC; CDR3 protein: CASSGAGAPRDEQYF
clone size: .; D gene: .; J gene: TRBJ2-6; V gene: TRBV7-2; CDR3 DNA: TGTGCCAGCAGCTTAAATTGGGCAGTCTACGTCCTGACTTTC; CDR3 protein: CASSLNWAVYVLTF
clone size: .; D gene: TRBD1; J gene: TRBJ1-5; V gene: TRBV28; CDR3 DNA: TGTGCCAGCAACTATGGGACAGGAGAGAATCAGCCCCAGCATTTT; CDR3 protein: CASNYGTGENQPQHF
clone size: .; D gene: .; J gene: TRBJ1-4; V gene: TRBV27; CDR3 DNA: TGTGCCAGCAGTTTACTGCGTAGCTCTGAAAAACTGTTTTTT; CDR3 protein: CASSLLRSSEKLFF
clone size: few; D gene: TRBD2; J gene: TRBJ2-3; V gene: TRBV5-1; CDR3 DNA: TGCGCCAGCAGCTCAAGCGGGGAGAGCACAGATACGCAGTATTTT; CDR3 protein: CASSSSGESTDTQYF
clone size: few; D gene: .; J gene: TRBJ1-1; V gene: TRBV6-6; CDR3 DNA: TGTGCCAGCAGACGAGTCGTAGATGAAGCTTTCTTT; CDR3 protein: CASRRVVDEAFF
clone size: few; D gene: TRBD2; J gene: TRBJ2-3; V gene: TRBV20-1; CDR3 DNA: TGCAGTGCTAGTAGTGGACTAGCGGGTCCCACAGATACGCAGTATTTT; CDR3 protein: CSASSGLAGPTDTQYF
clone size: .; D gene: .; J gene: TRBJ1-5; V gene: TRBV6-5; CDR3 DNA: TGTGCCAGCAAAGCAGGGTATGTCAGCAATCAGCCCCAGCATTTT; CDR3 protein: CASKAGYVSNQPQHF
clone size: .; D gene: .; J gene: TRBJ2-3; V gene: TRBV28; CDR3 DNA: TGTGCCAGCAGTTTAGGGGGCACTCCCTCTGCTACGCAGTATTTT; CDR3 protein: CASSLGGTPSATQYF
clone size: .; D gene: .; J gene: TRBJ1-2; V gene: TRBV4-2; CDR3 DNA: TGTGCCAGCAGCCATCCTCTAGCTGGAAGCGGCTACACCTTC; CDR3 protein: CASSHPLAGSGYTF
clone size: .; D gene: .; J gene: TRBJ1-2; V gene: TRBV29-1; CDR3 DNA: TGCAGCGTCTCTCGGCTTAGACAGGAATATGGCTACACCTTC; CDR3 protein: CSVSRLRQEYGYTF
clone size: .; D gene: TRBD2; J gene: TRBJ2-7; V gene: TRBV18; CDR3 DNA: TGTGCCAGCTCACCCTCAACTAGCGGGAGCTACGAGCAGTACTTC; CDR3 protein: CASSPSTSGSYEQYF
clone size: few; D gene: TRBD2; J gene: TRBJ2-3; V gene: TRBV4-1; CDR3 DNA: TGCGCCAGCAGCCAAGGAAGGACTAGCGGGGGGTATGGTACGCAGTATTTT; CDR3 protein: CASSQGRTSGGYGTQYF
clone size: once; D gene: .; J gene: TRBJ1-6; V gene: TRBV6-1; CDR3 DNA: TGTGCCAGCAGTGAAGCGGTCGGGGATAATTCACCCCTCCACTTT; CDR3 protein: CASSEAVGDNSPLHF
clone size: few; D gene: .; J gene: TRBJ1-4; V gene: TRBV11-3; CDR3 DNA: TGTGCCAGCAGCTTAGGATTCAGTAATGTGTTTTTT; CDR3 protein: CASSLGFSNVFF
clone size: .; D gene: .; J gene: TRBJ2-1; V gene: TRBV5-1; CDR3 DNA: TGCGCCAGCAGCCCCCCAGGGTTAAGCTCCTACAATGAGCAGTTCTTC; CDR3 protein: CASSPPGLSSYNEQFF
clone size: few; D gene: TRBD1; J gene: TRBJ2-7; V gene: TRBV20-1; CDR3 DNA: TGCAGTGCTGACAGGGGTGAAAGCTACGAGCAGTACTTC; CDR3 protein: CSADRGESYEQYF
clone size: .; D gene: TRBD1; J gene: TRBJ1-4; V gene: TRBV20-1; CDR3 DNA: TGCAGTGCTAGGGGACAGACGAATGAAAAACTGTTTTTT; CDR3 protein: CSARGQTNEKLFF
clone size: many; D gene: TRBD1; J gene: TRBJ1-1; V gene: TRBV29-1; CDR3 DNA: TGCAGCGTTGAAGAAAACAGGGGCACTGAAGCTTTCTTT; CDR3 protein: CSVEENRGTEAFF
clone size: few; D gene: .; J gene: TRBJ2-3; V gene: TRBV6-2/TRBV6-3; CDR3 DNA: TGTGCCAGCAGTCGCGACCACATTGGAGATACGCAGTATTTT; CDR3 protein: CASSRDHIGDTQYF
clone size: few; D gene: .; J gene: TRBJ2-7; V gene: TRBV4-1; CDR3 DNA: TGCGCCAGCAGCCAAATACCCGACAGAGGTTCTCCCTACGAGCAGTACTTC; CDR3 protein: CASSQIPDRGSPYEQYF
clone size: few; D gene: .; J gene: TRBJ2-1; V gene: TRBV10-3; CDR3 DNA: TGTGCCATCAGTGATCCGGACCACAATGAGCAGTTCTTC; CDR3 protein: CAISDPDHNEQFF
clone size: .; D gene: TRBD2; J gene: TRBJ2-5; V gene: TRBV4-3; CDR3 DNA: TGCGCCAGCAGCCAAGAGGCTAGCGGGGGGGAAGAAGAGACCCAGTACTTC; CDR3 protein: CASSQEASGGEEETQYF
clone size: .; D gene: .; J gene: TRBJ2-3; V gene: TRBV5-1; CDR3 DNA: TGCGCCGGCAGCTCCCTGTCCTGGACAGATACGCAGTATTTT; CDR3 protein: CAGSSLSWTDTQYF
clone size: .; D gene: TRBD2; J gene: TRBJ2-5; V gene: TRBV7-2; CDR3 DNA: TGTGCCAGCAGCCACAGCGGGGGGGCCAGGGAGACCCAGTACTTC; CDR3 protein: CASSHSGGARETQYF
clone size: few; D gene: .; J gene: TRBJ1-2; V gene: TRBV7-2; CDR3 DNA: TGTGCCAGCAGCTTAGCCTTGACAGGTAGCTATGGCTACACCTTC; CDR3 protein: CASSLALTGSYGYTF
clone size: .; D gene: .; J gene: TRBJ1-2; V gene: TRBV5-1; CDR3 DNA: TGCGCCAGCAGCCACACCCCCGTGGATGGCTACACCTTC; CDR3 protein: CASSHTPVDGYTF
clone size: .; D gene: .; J gene: TRBJ1-2; V gene: TRBV2; CDR3 DNA: TGTGCCAGCAGACCGGGACCCCAAGAAAACTATGGCTACACCTTC; CDR3 protein: CASRPGPQENYGYTF
clone size: .; D gene: .; J gene: TRBJ2-1; V gene: TRBV6-5; CDR3 DNA: TGTGCCGGCAGCTGGACGGGTGGCAATGAGCAGTTCTTC; CDR3 protein: CAGSWTGGNEQFF
clone size: few; D gene: .; J gene: TRBJ1-1; V gene: TRBV4-2; CDR3 DNA: TGTGCCAGCAGCCAAAGGGGGACGGGGAACACTGAAGCTTTCTTT; CDR3 protein: CASSQRGTGNTEAFF
clone size: once; D gene: .; J gene: TRBJ2-1; V gene: TRBV7-8; CDR3 DNA: TGTGCCAGCAGCAACCACAGGGTCCGAGAGACCCAGTTCTTC; CDR3 protein: CASSNHRVRETQFF
clone size: .; D gene: TRBD1; J gene: TRBJ2-5; V gene: TRBV7-7; CDR3 DNA: TGTGCTAGCAGCTTGGGACAGCACCTAGAGACCCAGTACTTC; CDR3 protein: CASSLGQHLETQYF
clone size: .; D gene: TRBD1; J gene: TRBJ1-2; V gene: TRBV20-1; CDR3 DNA: TGCAGTGCTCGGACAGGGGGCATTTGGGGTGGCTACACCTTC; CDR3 protein: CSARTGGIWGGYTF
clone size: few; D gene: TRBD2; J gene: TRBJ2-1; V gene: TRBV4-1; CDR3 DNA: TGCGCCAGCAGCGAGAAGGCGGGGGGCGTGATCAATGAGCAGTTCTTC; CDR3 protein: CASSEKAGGVINEQFF
clone size: .; D gene: .; J gene: TRBJ2-5; V gene: TRBV3-1; CDR3 DNA: TGTGCCAGCAGCCAAGAGATAGGGGGGGCCCAGGAGACCCAGTACTTC; CDR3 protein: CASSQEIGGAQETQYF
clone size: .; D gene: TRBD1; J gene: TRBJ1-5; V gene: TRBV7-9; CDR3 DNA: TGCGCCAGCAGCTTCGACAGGGATTATTATCAGCCCCAGCATTTT; CDR3 protein: CASSFDRDYYQPQHF
clone size: few; D gene: .; J gene: TRBJ2-1; V gene: TRBV29-1; CDR3 DNA: TGCAGCGTTGGTATAATCGGAGAGGGTGAGCAGTTCTTC; CDR3 protein: CSVGIIGEGEQFF
clone size: few; D gene: .; J gene: TRBJ1-4; V gene: TRBV4-3; CDR3 DNA: TGCGCCAGCAGCCAAGATTGGGGTTATAATGAAAAACTGTTTTTT; CDR3 protein: CASSQDWGYNEKLFF
clone size: few; D gene: .; J gene: TRBJ2-7; V gene: TRBV18; CDR3 DNA: TGTGCCAGCTCACCACTCGCCTCCTACGAGCAGTACTTC; CDR3 protein: CASSPLASYEQYF
clone size: few; D gene: TRBD1; J gene: TRBJ1-5; V gene: TRBV4-2; CDR3 DNA: TGTGTCAGCAGCCACCCGGGACAGGGGGAAGGGCAGCCCCAGCATTTT; CDR3 protein: CVSSHPGQGEGQPQHF
clone size: .; D gene: .; J gene: TRBJ1-1; V gene: TRBV12-3/TRBV12-4; CDR3 DNA: TGTGCCAGCAGTGCCAGGGGACCCCTTGAAGCTTTCTTT; CDR3 protein: CASSARGPLEAFF
clone size: .; D gene: .; J gene: TRBJ1-1; V gene: TRBV5-5; CDR3 DNA: TGTGCCAGCAGTCGTCACAGGGCGAGCGTCGGGACTGAAGCTTTCTTT; CDR3 protein: CASSRHRASVGTEAFF
clone size: many; D gene: .; J gene: TRBJ2-5; V gene: TRBV6-5; CDR3 DNA: TGTGCCAGCAGGCAACAGGGACTACAAGAGACCCAGTACTTC; CDR3 protein: CASRQQGLQETQYF
clone size: .; D gene: .; J gene: TRBJ2-3; V gene: TRBV2; CDR3 DNA: TGTGCCAGCAGTGAAAGTTCTGATACGCAGTATTTT; CDR3 protein: CASSESSDTQYF